These 4 T cell receptor beta chains were sequenced from one sample in a study of naive CD8 T cells in extremely preterm neonates. Notes on the study in general: Preterm CDR3s were shorter than older groups', with fewer N additions and less trimming.

These receptors are not linked to any known antigen. Data came from immunoSEQ multiplex PCR; TCRdb stores just in-frame clones and leaves some out. The repertoire holds around 25,000 clones, with roughly 88% as singletons. Samples were taken at extremely preterm deliveries at roughly 23-28 weeks of gestation. The sample consisted of naive CD8+ T cells from cord blood. The origin of the receptors is a boy who was born preterm.

The chain has TRBV4-1 and TRBJ1-5, with D possibly TRBD1 on 6 matching bases. The CDR3 totals 15 residues. Germline V gives CDR1 MGHRA, CDR2 YSYEKL. Between the trimmed V and J ends, which lost 0 bases and 7 bases, there was a span of 13 bases. This CDR3 is CASSQDGGGVQPQHF. CDR3 in DNA: TGCGCCAGCAGCCAAGACGGAGGGGGGGTGCAGCCCCAGCATTTT.

The chain recombines TRBV7-9 with TRBJ2-7, with D maybe TRBD2 (7 bases). The CDR3 is 13 residues long. Germline values: CDR1 SEHNR, CDR2 FQNEAQ (reference sequence). Trimming took 6 bases from V and 7 from J, leaving 16 bases between them. The CDR3 DNA follows: TGTGCCAGCAGAGGGGGGAGCGGGGAAGAGCAGTACTTC. The encoded protein is CASRGGSGEEQYF.

V and J are TRBV11-2 and TRBJ2-1, with 9 bases identical to TRBD2. The CDR3 covers 17 residues. Germline V gene lookup returns CDR1 SGHAT and CDR2 FQNNGV. The V segment lost 1 base and the J segment 2 bases; nucleotides outside the gene matches: 6. CDR3 sequence (DNA): TGTGCCAGCAGCTTAGCGACCCGGACTAGCGCCTACAATGAGCAGTTCTTC. This encodes CASSLATRTSAYNEQFF.

J is TRBJ2-7 and V is TRBV29-1; D may be TRBD1 or TRBD2 (6 bases each). CDR1 is SQVTM and CDR2 is ANQGSEA in the germline V gene. V lost 0 bases, J lost 2 bases, and 17 bases lay in between. The CDR3 sequence is 16 residues long. Here the CDR3 reads CSVEEWDGGRAYEQYF. The CDR3 DNA sequence: TGCAGCGTTGAAGAATGGGATGGGGGGCGGGCCTACGAGCAGTACTTC.